The rows below give T cell receptor beta chains drawn from one sample of a study of T-cell memory formation after mild COVID-19. TCRdb recomputed calls from the 5' RACE reads with MiXCR, one row per CDR3 protein. The sample has about 240,000 distinct CDR3 sequences, 7.5% to 10% seen once; the top ten hold 20% to 25%. Sequencing used PBMCs or a T cell subset sorted from them (not recorded which). The source is a young man who had mild COVID-19 (a few samples of this study predate the infection). Cell type and time point are not known. Each CDR3 is given with its conserved first and last residue. The D gene is left open where the match is weak. Expanded clones are given a class, and other clones once, few, many or no size at all.

V gene: TRBV5-1
clone size: few
J gene: TRBJ2-2
D gene: TRBD2
CDR3 DNA: TGCGCCAGCAGCTTGAGGCTAGCGGGGGCTTCCTTCGCCGGGGAGCTGTTTTTT
CDR3 protein: CASSLRLAGASFAGELFF

V gene: TRBV4-3
clone size: few
J gene: TRBJ1-4
D gene: -
CDR3 DNA: TGCGCCAGCAGCGCACAGGGTGGGGATGAAAAACTGTTTTTT
CDR3 protein: CASSAQGGDEKLFF

V gene: TRBV12-3/TRBV12-4
clone size: -
J gene: TRBJ1-1
D gene: -
CDR3 DNA: TGTGCCAGCAGCAAATGGGGGGGGAGGCGAGCTGAAGCTTTCTTT
CDR3 protein: CASSKWGGRRAEAFF

V gene: TRBV4-1
clone size: -
J gene: TRBJ1-1
D gene: TRBD1
CDR3 DNA: TGCGCCAGCAGCCAAGATGTTAGGACAGGGTATAATGAAGCTTTCTTT
CDR3 protein: CASSQDVRTGYNEAFF

V gene: TRBV7-3
clone size: -
J gene: TRBJ2-2
D gene: TRBD2
CDR3 DNA: TGTGCCAGCAGCTGGGGACTAGTGAACACCGGGGAGCTGTTTTTT
CDR3 protein: CASSWGLVNTGELFF

V gene: TRBV7-8
clone size: few
J gene: TRBJ2-1
D gene: -
CDR3 DNA: TGTGCCAGCAGCTTAGCCCATCTCGTATTGGTTGGCGATGAGCAGTTCTTC
CDR3 protein: CASSLAHLVLVGDEQFF

V gene: TRBV20-1
clone size: -
J gene: TRBJ1-2
D gene: -
CDR3 DNA: TGCAGTGCCGCACCCGGGCAGCACTATGGCTACACCTTC
CDR3 protein: CSAAPGQHYGYTF

V gene: TRBV24-1
clone size: -
J gene: TRBJ1-1
D gene: -
CDR3 DNA: TGTGCCACCAGTGATCTGGGATATCTTAGGGGGGGTACTGAAGCTTTCTTT
CDR3 protein: CATSDLGYLRGGTEAFF

V gene: TRBV18
clone size: few
J gene: TRBJ1-1
D gene: TRBD1
CDR3 DNA: TGTGCCAGCTCACCGGGGACAGGGAGACCTGAAGCTTTCTTT
CDR3 protein: CASSPGTGRPEAFF

V gene: TRBV5-1
clone size: few
J gene: TRBJ1-4
D gene: TRBD1
CDR3 DNA: TGCGCCAGCAGCTTGCTCCAGGGGGCCGGGGAAAAACTGTTTTTT
CDR3 protein: CASSLLQGAGEKLFF

V gene: TRBV3-1
clone size: -
J gene: TRBJ2-5
D gene: TRBD2
CDR3 DNA: TGTGCCAGCAGCCTGGGACTAGCGAGGGACGTGCACTTC
CDR3 protein: CASSLGLARDVHF

V gene: TRBV7-3
clone size: many
J gene: TRBJ2-5
D gene: TRBD1
CDR3 DNA: TGTGCCAGCGGCCGGGACAGTTATGGTACCCAGTACTTC
CDR3 protein: CASGRDSYGTQYF

V gene: TRBV5-1
clone size: few
J gene: TRBJ1-1
D gene: -
CDR3 DNA: TGCGCCAGCGCCGATAATCAGGGGAACACTGAAGCTTTCTTT
CDR3 protein: CASADNQGNTEAFF

V gene: TRBV29-1
clone size: -
J gene: TRBJ2-3
D gene: TRBD2
CDR3 DNA: TGCAGCGTTGACATTCTAGCGGGGAGCACAGATACGCAGTATTTT
CDR3 protein: CSVDILAGSTDTQYF

V gene: TRBV7-3
clone size: few
J gene: TRBJ2-5
D gene: TRBD2
CDR3 DNA: TGTGCCAGCAGCTTATTGGGCGGGGGGTCCCCTGGGCGAGAGACCCAGTACTTC
CDR3 protein: CASSLLGGGSPGRETQYF

V gene: TRBV6-2/TRBV6-3
clone size: few
J gene: TRBJ2-3
D gene: -
CDR3 DNA: TGTGCCAGCAGTTACGCTCCGTGGGGAAAGGATATCACAGATACGCAGTATTTT
CDR3 protein: CASSYAPWGKDITDTQYF

V gene: TRBV7-9
clone size: -
J gene: TRBJ2-1
D gene: TRBD2
CDR3 DNA: TGTGCCAGCAGCTTAGGCGGGGGGGCCTGGGATGAGCAGTTCTTC
CDR3 protein: CASSLGGGAWDEQFF

V gene: TRBV12-3/TRBV12-4
clone size: few
J gene: TRBJ2-5
D gene: -
CDR3 DNA: TGTGCCAGCAGTTTGGGTGGGCTGCAAGAGACCCAGTACTTC
CDR3 protein: CASSLGGLQETQYF

V gene: TRBV20-1
clone size: few
J gene: TRBJ2-1
D gene: TRBD2
CDR3 DNA: TGCAGTGCTGGGACTAGCGATAGTGAGCAGTTCTTC
CDR3 protein: CSAGTSDSEQFF